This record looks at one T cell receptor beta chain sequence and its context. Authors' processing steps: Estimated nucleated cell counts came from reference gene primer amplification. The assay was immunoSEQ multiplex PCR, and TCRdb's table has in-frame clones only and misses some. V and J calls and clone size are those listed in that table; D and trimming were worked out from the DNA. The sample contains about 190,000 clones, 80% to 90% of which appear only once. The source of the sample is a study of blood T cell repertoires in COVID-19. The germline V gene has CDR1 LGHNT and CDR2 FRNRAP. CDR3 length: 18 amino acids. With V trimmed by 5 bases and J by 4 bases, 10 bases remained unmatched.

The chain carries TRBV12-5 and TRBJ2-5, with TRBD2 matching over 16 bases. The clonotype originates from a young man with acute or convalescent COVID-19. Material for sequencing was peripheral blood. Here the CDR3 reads CASGITGLAGGIRETQYF. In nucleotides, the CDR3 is TGTGCTAGTGGTATAACGGGACTAGCGGGGGGGATACGAGAGACCCAGTACTTC. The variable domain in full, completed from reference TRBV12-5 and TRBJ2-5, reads DARVTQTPRHKVTEMGQEVTMRCQPILGHNTVFWYRQTMMQGLELLAYFRNRAPLDDSGMPKDRFSAEMPDATLATLKIQPSEPRDSAVYFCASGITGLAGGIRETQYFGPGTRLLVL.